Listed here is a single T cell receptor beta chain. The data derive from a study of shared clonotypes between healthy human individuals. Across the study: The composition of the donors was a couple of women and three men aged 18 to 49. Each donor had three CD4 naive, three CD4 memory, two CD8 naive and one CD8 memory plate.

Sequencing used immunoSEQ multiplex PCR; TCRdb keeps in-frame clones, though not all of them. This sample has about 1.5 million clones, with 95% to 99% found just once. The V end was cut by 4 bases, the J end by 1 base, with 16 bases between. Germline CDR1 is KGHSH and CDR2 is LQKENI. This CDR3 comprises 16 residues. Researchers partitioned CD4+ cells into CD45RA+ naive and CD45RA-negative memory subsets. The specimen sequenced was naive CD4+ T cells sorted from blood. The subset here: CD45RA+ positively selected. The chain links TRBV18 to TRBJ1-1, with D possibly matching TRBD1 (5 bases). The sequence came from a man between 25 and 39 years old in good health. The CDR3 here is CASSLLAGSENTEAFF. The CDR3 nucleotides read TGTGCCAGCTCACTCTTGGCAGGGTCGGAGAACACTGAAGCTTTCTTT.